This TCR beta chain was documented in a study of control samples from healthy donors and cancer patients. V lost 4 bases, J lost 2 bases, and 12 bases lay in between. Germline V gives CDR1 LNHDA, CDR2 SQIVND (reference sequence). The CDR3 extends over 16 amino acids. Generated by immunoSEQ multiplex PCR, the TCRdb table keeps only in-frame clones and is missing some. This sample has approximately 80,000 clones, with approximately 90% found just once. This receptor was identified in a woman in her forties or fifties in good health. The chain employs TRBV19 and TRBJ2-6; D possibly corresponds to TRBD1 (6 bases). What was sequenced was blood. The CDR3, as DNA: TGTGCCAGTAGTACACAGGGAAGAACTGGGGCCAACGTCCTGACTTTC. Its translation is CASSTQGRTGANVLTF.